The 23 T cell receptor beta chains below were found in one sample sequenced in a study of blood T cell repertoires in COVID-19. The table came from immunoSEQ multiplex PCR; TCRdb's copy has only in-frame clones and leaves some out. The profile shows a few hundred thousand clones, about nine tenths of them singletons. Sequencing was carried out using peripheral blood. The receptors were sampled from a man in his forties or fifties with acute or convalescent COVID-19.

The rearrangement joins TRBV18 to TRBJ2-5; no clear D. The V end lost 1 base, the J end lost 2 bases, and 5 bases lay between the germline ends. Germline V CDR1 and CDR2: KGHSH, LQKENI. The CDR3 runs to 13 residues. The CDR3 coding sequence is TGTGCCAGCTCACCACGCAGTCAAGAGACCCAGTACTTC. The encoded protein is CASSPRSQETQYF. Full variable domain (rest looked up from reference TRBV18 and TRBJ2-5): NAGVMQNPRHLVRRRGQEARLRCSPMKGHSHVYWYRQLPEEGLKFMVYLQKENIIDESGMPKERFSAEFPKEGPSILRIQQVVRGDSAAYFCASSPRSQETQYFGPGTRLLVL.

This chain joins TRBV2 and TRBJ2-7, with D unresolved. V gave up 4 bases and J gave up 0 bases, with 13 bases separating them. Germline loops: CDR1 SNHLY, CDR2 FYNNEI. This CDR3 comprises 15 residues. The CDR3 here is CASSGLDEPSYEQYF. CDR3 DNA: TGTGCCAGCAGTGGGCTAGACGAACCCTCCTACGAGCAGTACTTC.

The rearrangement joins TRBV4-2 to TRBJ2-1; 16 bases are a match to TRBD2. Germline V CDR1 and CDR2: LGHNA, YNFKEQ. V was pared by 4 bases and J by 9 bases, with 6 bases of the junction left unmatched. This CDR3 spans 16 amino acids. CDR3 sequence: CASSLAGTSGGGEQFF. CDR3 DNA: TGTGCCAGCAGCCTAGCCGGGACTAGCGGGGGGGGTGAGCAGTTCTTC.

The CDR3 loop is CASSFTYNTGELFF. CDR3 DNA: TGTGCCAGCAGTTTCACCTATAACACCGGGGAGCTGTTTTTT. This chain uses TRBV27 with TRBJ2-2; D ambiguous. The CDR3 runs to 14 residues. With 3 bases removed from V and 2 bases from J, the gap between germline ends came to 7 bases. CDR1 is MNHEY and CDR2 is SMNVEV in the germline V gene (reference sequence).

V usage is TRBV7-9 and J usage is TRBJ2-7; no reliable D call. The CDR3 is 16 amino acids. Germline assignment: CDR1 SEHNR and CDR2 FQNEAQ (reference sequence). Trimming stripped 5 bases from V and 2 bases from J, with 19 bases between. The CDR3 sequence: CASSARSSDLPYEQYF. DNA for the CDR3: TGTGCCAGCAGCGCCCGGTCGTCTGACTTGCCCTACGAGCAGTACTTC.

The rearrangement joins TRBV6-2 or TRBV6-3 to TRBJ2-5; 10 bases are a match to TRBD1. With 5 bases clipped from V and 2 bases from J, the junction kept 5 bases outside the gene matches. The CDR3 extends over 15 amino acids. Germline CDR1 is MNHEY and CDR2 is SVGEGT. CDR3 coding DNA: TGTGCCAGCAGTGGACAGGGGGTTGCGCAAGAGACCCAGTACTTC. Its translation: CASSGQGVAQETQYF.

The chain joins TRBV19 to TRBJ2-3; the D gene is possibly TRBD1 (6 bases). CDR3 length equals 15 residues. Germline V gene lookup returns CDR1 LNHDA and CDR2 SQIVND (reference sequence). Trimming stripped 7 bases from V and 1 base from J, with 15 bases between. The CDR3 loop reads CASTGRGGRTDTQYF. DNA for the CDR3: TGTGCCAGTACTGGGAGAGGGGGACGCACAGATACGCAGTATTTT.

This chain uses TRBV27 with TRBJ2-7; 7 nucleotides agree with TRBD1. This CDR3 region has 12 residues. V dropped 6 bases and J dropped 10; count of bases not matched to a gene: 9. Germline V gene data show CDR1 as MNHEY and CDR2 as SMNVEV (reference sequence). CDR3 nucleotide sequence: TGTGCCAGCAGCCTCCGGGACAGCCGTCAGTACTTC. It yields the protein CASSLRDSRQYF.

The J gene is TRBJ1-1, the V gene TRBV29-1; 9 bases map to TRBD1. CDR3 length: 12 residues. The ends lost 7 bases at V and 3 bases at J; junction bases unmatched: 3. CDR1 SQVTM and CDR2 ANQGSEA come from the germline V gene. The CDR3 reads CSADRGDTEAFF. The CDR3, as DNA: TGCAGCGCCGACAGGGGGGACACTGAAGCTTTCTTT.

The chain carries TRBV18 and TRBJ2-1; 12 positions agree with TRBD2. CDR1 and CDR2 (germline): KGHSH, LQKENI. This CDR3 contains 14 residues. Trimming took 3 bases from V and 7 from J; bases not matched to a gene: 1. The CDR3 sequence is CASSPLAGGNEQFF. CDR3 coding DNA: TGTGCCAGCTCACCGCTAGCGGGGGGGAATGAGCAGTTCTTC. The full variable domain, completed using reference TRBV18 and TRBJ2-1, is NAGVMQNPRHLVRRRGQEARLRCSPMKGHSHVYWYRQLPEEGLKFMVYLQKENIIDESGMPKERFSAEFPKEGPSILRIQQVVRGDSAAYFCASSPLAGGNEQFFGPGTRLTVL.

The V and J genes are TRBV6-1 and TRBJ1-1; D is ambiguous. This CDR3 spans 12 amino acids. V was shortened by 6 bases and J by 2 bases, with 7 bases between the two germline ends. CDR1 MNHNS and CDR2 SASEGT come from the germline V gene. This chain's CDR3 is CASRTLNTEAFF. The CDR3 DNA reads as TGTGCCAGCAGGACACTTAACACTGAAGCTTTCTTT.

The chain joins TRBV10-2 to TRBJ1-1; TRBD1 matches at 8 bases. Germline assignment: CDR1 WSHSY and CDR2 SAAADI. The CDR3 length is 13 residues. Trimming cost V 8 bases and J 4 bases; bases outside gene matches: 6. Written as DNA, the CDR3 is TGCGCCAGCGGAATGACAGGGGCCACTGAAGCTTTCTTT. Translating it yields CASGMTGATEAFF.

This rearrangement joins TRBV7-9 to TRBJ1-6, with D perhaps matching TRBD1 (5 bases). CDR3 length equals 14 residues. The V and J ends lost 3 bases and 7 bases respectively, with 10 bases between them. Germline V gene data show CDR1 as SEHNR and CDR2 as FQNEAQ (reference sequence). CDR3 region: CASSFGQGNSPLHF. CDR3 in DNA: TGTGCCAGCAGCTTTGGGCAGGGAAATTCACCCCTCCACTTT.

The DNA of the CDR3 is TGTGCCTGGAGTAGGAGTTTGAACACTGAAGCTTTCTTT. It translates to CAWSRSLNTEAFF. This chain links TRBV30 with TRBJ1-1; D uncertain. Germline CDR1 and CDR2: GTSNPN and SVGIG (reference sequence). The CDR3 is 13 residues long. V was shortened by 2 bases and J by 0 bases, with 7 bases between the two germline ends. Together with reference TRBV30 and TRBJ1-1, the CDR3 gives the full variable domain: SQTIHQWPATLVQPVGSPLSLECTVEGTSNPNLYWYRQAAGRGLQLLFYSVGIGQISSEVPQNLSASRPQDRQFILSSKKLLLSDSGFYLCAWSRSLNTEAFFGQGTRLTVV.

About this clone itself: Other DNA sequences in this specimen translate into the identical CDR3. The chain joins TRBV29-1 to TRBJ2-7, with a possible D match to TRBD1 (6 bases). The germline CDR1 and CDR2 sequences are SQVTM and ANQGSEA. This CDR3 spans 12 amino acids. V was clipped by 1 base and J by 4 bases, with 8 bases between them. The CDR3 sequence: CSVEGTAYEQYF. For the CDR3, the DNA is TGCAGCGTTGAAGGGACAGCATACGAGCAGTACTTC.

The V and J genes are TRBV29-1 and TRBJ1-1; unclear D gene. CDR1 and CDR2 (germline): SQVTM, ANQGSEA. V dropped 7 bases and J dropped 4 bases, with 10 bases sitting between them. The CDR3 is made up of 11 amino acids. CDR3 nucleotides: TGCAGCGCCCAAATTTCCACTGAAGCTTTCTTT. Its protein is CSAQISTEAFF.

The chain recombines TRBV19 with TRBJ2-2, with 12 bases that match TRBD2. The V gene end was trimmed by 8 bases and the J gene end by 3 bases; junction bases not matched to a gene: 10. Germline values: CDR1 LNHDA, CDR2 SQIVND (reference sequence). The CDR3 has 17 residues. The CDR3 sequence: CASSLAGGKSDTGELFF. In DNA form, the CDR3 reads TGTGCCAGTTCCCTAGCGGGGGGGAAGTCGGACACCGGGGAGCTGTTTTTT. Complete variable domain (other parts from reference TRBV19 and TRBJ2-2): DGGITQSPKYLFRKEGQNVTLSCEQNLNHDAMYWYRQDPGQGLRLIYYSQIVNDFQKGDIAEGYSVSREKKESFPLTVTSAQKNPTAFYLCASSLAGGKSDTGELFFGEGSRLTVL.

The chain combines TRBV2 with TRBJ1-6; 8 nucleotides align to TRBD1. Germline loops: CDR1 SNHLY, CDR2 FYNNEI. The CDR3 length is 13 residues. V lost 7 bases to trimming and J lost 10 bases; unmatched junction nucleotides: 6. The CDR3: CASILQGGSPLHF. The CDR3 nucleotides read TGTGCCAGCATCCTACAGGGGGGATCACCCCTCCACTTT.

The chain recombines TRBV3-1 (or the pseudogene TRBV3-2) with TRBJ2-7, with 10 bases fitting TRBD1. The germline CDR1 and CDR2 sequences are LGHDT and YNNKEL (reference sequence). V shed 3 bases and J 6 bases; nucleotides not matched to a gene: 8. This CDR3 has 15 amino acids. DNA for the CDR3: TGTGCCAGCAGCCATCCCGGGACAGGGGATGGCGAGCAGTACTTC. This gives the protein CASSHPGTGDGEQYF.

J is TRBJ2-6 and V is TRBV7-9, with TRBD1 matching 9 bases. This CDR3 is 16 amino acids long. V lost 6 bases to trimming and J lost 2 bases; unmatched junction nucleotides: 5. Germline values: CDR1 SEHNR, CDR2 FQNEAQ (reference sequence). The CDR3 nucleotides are TGTGCCAGCAGTTGGACAGGGGTGCCTGGGGCCAACGTCCTGACTTTC. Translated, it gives CASSWTGVPGANVLTF.

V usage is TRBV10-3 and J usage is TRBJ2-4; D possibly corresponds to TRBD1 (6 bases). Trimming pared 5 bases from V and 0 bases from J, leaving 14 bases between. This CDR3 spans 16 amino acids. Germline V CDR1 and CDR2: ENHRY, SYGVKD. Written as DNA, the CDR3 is TGTGCCATCAGTTCCGGGACAACCCTAGCCAAAAACATTCAGTACTTC. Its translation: CAISSGTTLAKNIQYF.

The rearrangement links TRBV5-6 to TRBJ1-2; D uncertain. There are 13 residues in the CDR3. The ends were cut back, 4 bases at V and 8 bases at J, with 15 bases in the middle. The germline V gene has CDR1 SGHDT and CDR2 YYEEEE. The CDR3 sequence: CASSRWEAGGYTF. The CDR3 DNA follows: TGTGCCAGCAGCCGGTGGGAGGCTGGGGGCTACACCTTC.

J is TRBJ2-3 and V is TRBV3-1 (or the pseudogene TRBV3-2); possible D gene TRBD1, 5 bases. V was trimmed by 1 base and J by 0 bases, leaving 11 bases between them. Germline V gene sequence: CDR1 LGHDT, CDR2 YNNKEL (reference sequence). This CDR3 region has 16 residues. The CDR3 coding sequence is TGTGCCAGCAGCCAAGTTTTAGGGGCTAGCACAGATACGCAGTATTTT. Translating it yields CASSQVLGASTDTQYF.